A single sample is the source of the 27 T cell receptor beta chains below, sequenced in a study of blood T cell repertoires in COVID-19. Repertoires were generated with immunoSEQ multiplex PCR, while TCRdb's copy carries only in-frame clones and drops some. The table has 100,000 or so clones, about 81% seen once. Specimen: peripheral blood. Every receptor here comes from a man aged 55 to 70 with acute or convalescent COVID-19.

The J gene is TRBJ1-5, the V gene TRBV10-3, with D possibly TRBD1 on 6 matching bases. The germline gives CDR1 ENHRY, CDR2 SYGVKD. Trimming cost V 4 bases and J 0 bases, with 7 bases left between them. This CDR3 has 14 residues. Written as DNA, the CDR3 is TGTGCCATCAGTGTGGACAGTAGCAATCAGCCCCAGCATTTT. This codes for CAISVDSSNQPQHF.

The chain couples TRBV7-2 to TRBJ2-3; tentative D call: TRBD1 (5 bases). With 4 bases removed from V and 4 bases from J, the gap between germline ends came to 9 bases. In germline, CDR1 is SGHTA, CDR2 FQGNSA. The CDR3 is made up of 13 amino acids. CDR3 coding DNA: TGTGCCAGCAGCTGGACAATACCAGATACGCAGTATTTT. Its translation: CASSWTIPDTQYF.

The chain has TRBV2 and TRBJ1-4; D unresolved. This CDR3 comprises 16 residues. Germline V gene lookup returns CDR1 SNHLY and CDR2 FYNNEI. With 6 bases removed from V and 0 bases from J, the gap between germline ends came to 14 bases. The CDR3 reads CASRDDKLTTNEKLFF. DNA of the CDR3: TGTGCCAGCAGGGATGACAAGCTGACAACTAATGAAAAACTGTTTTTT.

The chain uses TRBV19 and TRBJ1-6; D may be TRBD1 (5 bases). Trimming took off 4 bases at V and 3 bases at J, with 13 bases between the two ends. The germline gives CDR1 LNHDA, CDR2 SQIVND (reference sequence). The CDR3 extends over 16 amino acids. As DNA, the CDR3 is TGTGCCAGTAGTAACTCAGGGTCTTACTATAATTCACCCCTCCACTTT. Its translation is CASSNSGSYYNSPLHF.

V and J are TRBV24-1 and TRBJ2-7, with TRBD2 matching 7 bases. J gave up 6 bases and V 8 bases, and 6 bases lay outside the gene matches. CDR1 KGHDR and CDR2 SFDVKD come from the germline V gene. The CDR3 loop spans 12 amino acids. In DNA, the CDR3 is TGTGCCACCATCGTGACTAGCAGCGAGCAGTACGTC. It specifies CATIVTSSEQYV.

This clone showed up just a few times. This chain connects TRBV11-2 to TRBJ1-3, with D unclear. CDR1 is SGHAT, CDR2 FQNNGV, per germline. Trimming took off 5 bases at V and 1 base at J, with 9 bases between the two ends. This CDR3 is 14 amino acids long. CDR3 nucleotide sequence: TGTGCCAGCAGCCGAGACGGGTCTGGAAACACCATATATTTT. It translates to CASSRDGSGNTIYF. The full variable domain, in which reference TRBV11-2 and TRBJ1-3 provide the parts outside the CDR3, is EAGVAQSPRYKIIEKRQSVAFWCNPISGHATLYWYQQILGQGPKLLIQFQNNGVVDDSQLPKDRFSAERLKGVDSTLKIQPAKLEDSAVYLCASSRDGSGNTIYFGEGSWLTVV.

The chain uses TRBV18 and TRBJ2-6, with D perhaps TRBD1 (6 bases). The V end lost 1 base, the J end lost 0 bases, and 13 bases lay between the germline ends. Germline V CDR1 and CDR2: KGHSH, LQKENI. This CDR3 contains 18 residues. Here the CDR3 reads CASSPRVDSLSGANVLTF. CDR3 coding DNA: TGTGCCAGCTCACCACGCGTGGACAGCCTCTCTGGGGCCAACGTCCTGACTTTC.

This chain joins TRBV4-2 and TRBJ2-5; TRBD1 might be the D (6 bases). The CDR3 is 15 amino acids. From germline, CDR1 is LGHNA and CDR2 YNFKEQ. The V end was cut by 4 bases, the J end by 1 base, with 13 bases between. This CDR3 reads CASSPPGRGQETQYF. The CDR3 coding sequence is TGTGCCAGCAGCCCCCCAGGCAGGGGCCAAGAGACCCAGTACTTC.

The chain has TRBV19 and TRBJ1-2; D perhaps matches TRBD1 (5 bases). V was pared by 0 bases and J by 2 bases, with 7 bases between. The CDR3 contains 14 residues. Germline-derived CDR1 and CDR2 are LNHDA and SQIVND (reference sequence). CDR3 sequence: CASSIEAGNYGYTF. The DNA of the CDR3 is TGTGCCAGTAGTATAGAAGCAGGGAACTATGGCTACACCTTC.

The chain joins TRBV9 to TRBJ2-5, with no clear D. CDR1 is SGDLS and CDR2 is YYNGEE in the germline V gene. The V and J ends lost 4 bases and 2 bases respectively, with 15 bases between them. The CDR3 is made up of 15 amino acids. The CDR3 DNA is TGTGCCAGCAGCCCGAGCCAGGTCGGTCAAGAGACCCAGTACTTC. Translation gives CASSPSQVGQETQYF. The complete variable domain, with remaining parts taken from reference TRBV9 and TRBJ2-5, reads DSGVTQTPKHLITATGQRVTLRCSPRSGDLSVYWYQQSLDQGLQFLIQYYNGEERAKGNILERFSAQQFPDLHSELNLSSLELGDSALYFCASSPSQVGQETQYFGPGTRLLVL.

This sequence joins TRBV18 and TRBJ1-1, with TRBD1 as a possible D gene (5 bases). The CDR3 covers 17 residues. V dropped 3 bases and J dropped 0 bases, with 17 bases sitting between them. CDR1 is KGHSH and CDR2 is LQKENI in the germline V gene. In DNA, the CDR3 is TGTGCCAGCTCACCGATCGCGCAGGGCACTCTGAACACTGAAGCTTTCTTT. It encodes CASSPIAQGTLNTEAFF. Supplemented by reference TRBV18 and TRBJ1-1, the full variable domain reads NAGVMQNPRHLVRRRGQEARLRCSPMKGHSHVYWYRQLPEEGLKFMVYLQKENIIDESGMPKERFSAEFPKEGPSILRIQQVVRGDSAAYFCASSPIAQGTLNTEAFFGQGTRLTVV.

The chain links TRBV5-1 to TRBJ1-2; 7 bases align to TRBD1. CDR3 length equals 16 residues. J gave up 5 bases and V 0 bases, and 10 bases lay outside the gene matches. The germline gives CDR1 SGHRS, CDR2 YFSETQ. The CDR3: CASSLEGTDPTYGYTF. As DNA, the CDR3 is TGCGCCAGCAGCTTGGAGGGGACAGACCCTACGTATGGCTACACCTTC.

The chain combines TRBV10-1 with TRBJ2-1; 10 bases map to TRBD2. Germline V gene lookup returns CDR1 WNHNN and CDR2 SYGVQD (reference sequence). The CDR3 is made up of 16 amino acids. Unmatched junction bases numbered 8, after V lost 3 bases and J lost 6 bases. As DNA, the CDR3 is TGCGCCAGCAGTGACCGTCTAGCGGGGGTCCCCAATGAGCAGTTCTTC. Its protein product is CASSDRLAGVPNEQFF.

The genes are TRBV29-1 and TRBJ1-1; unclear D gene. The CDR3 contains 16 residues. The V and J ends lost 7 bases and 0 bases respectively, with 21 bases between them. Germline V CDR1 and CDR2: SQVTM, ANQGSEA. In nucleotides, the CDR3 is TGCAGCGGTAAAGTGGCACGTGCAAAAATGAACACTGAAGCTTTCTTT. This translates into CSGKVARAKMNTEAFF.

The J gene is TRBJ2-2, the V gene TRBV5-1, with D maybe TRBD2 (5 bases). The CDR3 consists of 14 residues. In germline, CDR1 is SGHRS, CDR2 YFSETQ. Trimming left V 6 bases short and J 1 base short, with 10 bases between. The CDR3 sequence is CASIPSGNTGELFF. CDR3 coding DNA: TGCGCCAGCATCCCGAGCGGGAACACCGGGGAGCTGTTTTTT.

The genes are TRBV29-1 and TRBJ2-2, with TRBD1 matching over 10 bases. The CDR3 runs 16 residues. The V segment lost 4 bases and the J segment 5 bases; nucleotides outside the gene matches: 10. Germline assignment: CDR1 SQVTM and CDR2 ANQGSEA. CDR3 amino acids: CSVGGTGVYDTGELFF. CDR3 in DNA: TGCAGCGTTGGGGGGACAGGGGTGTATGATACCGGGGAGCTGTTTTTT.

V gene TRBV11-3 combines with J gene TRBJ1-4; 7 nucleotides agree with TRBD1. Unmatched junction bases numbered 13, after V lost 4 bases and J lost 8 bases. Looked up from germline, CDR1 is SGHNT and CDR2 is YENEEA. This CDR3 spans 16 amino acids. The CDR3 bases are TGTGCCAGCAGCTCGTATACCGACAGGGTTGACGAAAAACTGTTTTTT. Its protein product is CASSSYTDRVDEKLFF.

A single count supports this clone. CDR3 DNA sequence: TGTGCCACCCGGGACTCCCGGAGGGGAAACACCATATATTTT. Encoded protein: CATRDSRRGNTIYF. The chain uses TRBV3-1 (or the pseudogene TRBV3-2) and TRBJ1-3; D is possibly TRBD1 (5 bases). Germline CDR1 LGHDT, CDR2 YNNKEL (reference sequence). The length of the CDR3 is 14 residues. The germline V and J ends were trimmed by 10 bases and 4 bases, with 17 bases remaining between them.

The chain combines TRBV5-4 with TRBJ2-7; 10 nucleotides agree with TRBD1. The CDR3 has 16 residues. Germline trimming cut 2 bases from V and 3 bases from J; bases unmatched to any gene: 8. Germline assignment: CDR1 SGHNT and CDR2 YYREEE (reference sequence). CDR3 bases: TGTGCCAGCAGCTTCGACAGGGGGCCTACGGACTACGAGCAGTACTTC. Residues: CASSFDRGPTDYEQYF.

CDR3: CASSESRTSSEQFF. The CDR3 nucleotides are TGCGCCAGCAGTGAGTCCCGGACTAGCAGTGAGCAGTTCTTC. The chain joins TRBV10-1 to TRBJ2-1; 8 positions match TRBD2. Germline CDR1 is WNHNN and CDR2 is SYGVQD (reference sequence). The V segment lost 0 bases and the J segment 9 bases; nucleotides outside the gene matches: 4. This CDR3 region has 14 residues.

V usage is TRBV7-2 and J usage is TRBJ2-1; 8 nucleotides align to TRBD1. CDR1 and CDR2 (germline): SGHTA, FQGNSA. J gave up 4 bases and V 5 bases, and 7 bases lay outside the gene matches. The CDR3 spans 15 residues. In DNA, the CDR3 is TGTGCCAGCAGCGTCGGGACAGGCTTTTACAATGAGCAGTTCTTC. This translates into CASSVGTGFYNEQFF.

The gene calls are TRBV5-6 and TRBJ1-1, with D possibly TRBD1 on 5 matching bases. Between the trimmed V and J ends, which lost 2 bases and 13 bases, there was a span of 15 bases. The CDR3 is 12 residues long. Germline lookup yields CDR1 SGHDT and CDR2 YYEEEE. Here the CDR3 reads CASSFQQAENFF. The CDR3 DNA follows: TGTGCCAGCAGCTTTCAACAGGCCGAGAATTTCTTT. Full variable domain (outside the CDR3, taken from reference TRBV5-6 and TRBJ1-1): DAGVTQSPTHLIKTRGQQVTLRCSPKSGHDTVSWYQQALGQGPQFIFQYYEEEERQRGNFPDRFSGHQFPNYSSELNVNALLLGDSALYLCASSFQQAENFFGQGTRLTVV.

This chain joins TRBV30 and TRBJ1-4; 7 nucleotides line up with TRBD1. The length of the CDR3 is 13 residues. Germline assignment: CDR1 GTSNPN and CDR2 SVGIG (reference sequence). The ends lost 4 bases at V and 4 bases at J; junction bases unmatched: 3. The CDR3 DNA sequence: TGTGCCTGGACGACAGGGATTAATGAAAAACTGTTTTTT. This codes for CAWTTGINEKLFF.

The J gene is TRBJ2-2, the V gene TRBV24-1; possibly TRBD1 for D (6 bases). CDR3 length: 14 residues. From germline, CDR1 is KGHDR and CDR2 SFDVKD. CDR3 region: CAIGKGTNTGELFF. CDR3 coding DNA: TGTGCGATCGGGAAGGGGACAAACACCGGGGAGCTGTTTTTT.

This chain connects TRBV11-3 to TRBJ1-2; D is unresolved. CDR3 length: 13 residues. Germline lookup yields CDR1 SGHNT and CDR2 YENEEA. V was shortened by 6 bases and J by 4 bases, with 12 bases between the two germline ends. This chain's CDR3 is CASSHDPGYGYTF. For the CDR3, the DNA is TGTGCCAGCAGTCACGATCCCGGCTATGGCTACACCTTC.

The sample holds one count of this clone. The chain employs TRBV19 and TRBJ1-5; 7 bases line up with TRBD1. The CDR3 runs to 14 residues. CDR1 LNHDA and CDR2 SQIVND come from the germline V gene (reference sequence). V gave up 7 bases and J gave up 7 bases; unmatched junction bases: 10. The CDR3 reads CASNNRGPRQPQHF. CDR3 nucleotide sequence: TGTGCCAGTAATAACAGGGGCCCTCGACAGCCCCAGCATTTT.

This chain connects TRBV29-1 to TRBJ1-1; a weak D match, TRBD1 (5 bases). V lost 0 bases and J 5 bases, leaving 13 bases between the germline ends. CDR3 length: 14 amino acids. Germline values: CDR1 SQVTM, CDR2 ANQGSEA. For the CDR3, the DNA is TGCAGCGTTGAAGATCTGATAGGGGATACTGAAGCTTTCTTT. Translated: CSVEDLIGDTEAFF.